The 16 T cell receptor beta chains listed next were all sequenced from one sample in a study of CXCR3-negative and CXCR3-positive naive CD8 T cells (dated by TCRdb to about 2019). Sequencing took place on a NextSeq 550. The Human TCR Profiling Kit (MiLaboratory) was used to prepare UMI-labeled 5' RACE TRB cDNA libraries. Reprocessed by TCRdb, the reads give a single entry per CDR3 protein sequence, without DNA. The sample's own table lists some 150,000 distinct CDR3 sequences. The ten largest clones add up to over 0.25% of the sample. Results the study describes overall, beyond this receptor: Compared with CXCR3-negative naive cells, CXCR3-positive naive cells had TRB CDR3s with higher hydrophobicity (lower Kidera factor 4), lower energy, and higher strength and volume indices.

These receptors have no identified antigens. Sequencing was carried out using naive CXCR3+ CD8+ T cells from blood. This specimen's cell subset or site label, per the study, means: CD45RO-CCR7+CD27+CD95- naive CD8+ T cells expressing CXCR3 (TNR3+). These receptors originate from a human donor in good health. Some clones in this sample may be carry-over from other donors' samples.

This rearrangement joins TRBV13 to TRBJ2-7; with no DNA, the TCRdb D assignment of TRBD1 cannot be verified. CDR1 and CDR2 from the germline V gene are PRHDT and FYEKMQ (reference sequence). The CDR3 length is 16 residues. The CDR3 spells CASSSGTGIGYYEQYF.

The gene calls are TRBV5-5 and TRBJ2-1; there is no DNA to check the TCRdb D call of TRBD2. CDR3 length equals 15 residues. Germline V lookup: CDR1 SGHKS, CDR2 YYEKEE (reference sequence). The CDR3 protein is CASSLGLAGGDEQFF. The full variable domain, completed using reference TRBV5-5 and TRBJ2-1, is DAGVTQSPTHLIKTRGQQVTLRCSPISGHKSVSWYQQVLGQGPQFIFQYYEKEERGRGNFPDRFSARQFPNYSSELNVNALLLGDSALYLCASSLGLAGGDEQFFGPGTRLTVL.

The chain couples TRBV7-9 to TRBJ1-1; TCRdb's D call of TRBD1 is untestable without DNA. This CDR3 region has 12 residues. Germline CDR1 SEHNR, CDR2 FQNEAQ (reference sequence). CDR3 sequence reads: CASSFGAAEAYF.

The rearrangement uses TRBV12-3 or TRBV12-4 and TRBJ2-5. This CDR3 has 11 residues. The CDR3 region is CASSLAETQYF.

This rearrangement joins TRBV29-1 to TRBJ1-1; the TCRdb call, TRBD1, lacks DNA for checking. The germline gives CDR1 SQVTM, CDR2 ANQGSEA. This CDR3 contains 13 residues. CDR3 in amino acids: CSTDRGGGTEAFF.

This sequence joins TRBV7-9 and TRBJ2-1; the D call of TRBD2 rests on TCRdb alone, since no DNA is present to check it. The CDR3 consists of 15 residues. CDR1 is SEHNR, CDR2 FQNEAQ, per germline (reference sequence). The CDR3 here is CASTSLLGGGDEQFF.

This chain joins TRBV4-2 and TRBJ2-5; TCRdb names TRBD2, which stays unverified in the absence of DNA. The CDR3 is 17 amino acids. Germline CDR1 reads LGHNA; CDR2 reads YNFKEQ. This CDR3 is CASSLSPGLAGLETQYF.

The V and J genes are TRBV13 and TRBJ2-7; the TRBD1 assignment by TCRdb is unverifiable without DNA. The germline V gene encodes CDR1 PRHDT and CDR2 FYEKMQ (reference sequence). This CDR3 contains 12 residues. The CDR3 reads CASSPQGDEQYF.

CDR3 region: CASSQPREGQGGYTQYF. The chain employs TRBV4-1 and TRBJ2-3; the D call from TCRdb, TRBD1, cannot be confirmed without DNA. The CDR3 runs 17 residues. Per the germline V gene, CDR1 is MGHRA and CDR2 is YSYEKL.

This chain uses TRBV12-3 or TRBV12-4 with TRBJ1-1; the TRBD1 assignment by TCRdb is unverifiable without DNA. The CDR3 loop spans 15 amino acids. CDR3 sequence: CASSPRGLGNTEAFF.

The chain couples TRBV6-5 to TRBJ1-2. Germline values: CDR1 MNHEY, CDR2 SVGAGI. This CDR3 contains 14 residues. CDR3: CASASVSPNYGYTF.

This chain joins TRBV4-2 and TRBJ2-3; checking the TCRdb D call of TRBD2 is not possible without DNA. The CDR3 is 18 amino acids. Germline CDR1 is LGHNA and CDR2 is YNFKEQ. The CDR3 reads CASSYLAGGNTSTDTQYF.

Here the CDR3 reads CASSVREVGYTF. The chain uses TRBV12-3 or TRBV12-4 and TRBJ1-2; TCRdb calls TRBD1, which cannot be checked without DNA. The CDR3 length is 12 residues.

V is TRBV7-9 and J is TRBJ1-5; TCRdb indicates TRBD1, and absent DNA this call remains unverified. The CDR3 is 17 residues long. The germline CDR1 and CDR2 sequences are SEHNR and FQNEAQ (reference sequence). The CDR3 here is CASSSTGLEESNQPQHF.

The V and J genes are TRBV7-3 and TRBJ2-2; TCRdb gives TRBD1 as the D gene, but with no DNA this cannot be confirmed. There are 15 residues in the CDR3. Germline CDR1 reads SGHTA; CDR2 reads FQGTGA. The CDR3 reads CASSPYVGGTGELFF.

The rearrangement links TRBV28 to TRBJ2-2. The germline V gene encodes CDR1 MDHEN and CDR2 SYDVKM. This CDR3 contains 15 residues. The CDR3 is CASSLRAFNTGELFF.